There are a few counts of the clone carrying this TCR beta chain. The antigen is not known. Time point here: week 47, end of study. With topical imiquimod, each dose of the vaccine consisted of 300 ug of mutant IDH1 20-mer peptide. Produced via immunoSEQ multiplex PCR; TCRdb's table is partial and in-frame only. This table has tens of thousands of clones, more than 80% appearing once. This entry is derived from a study of a mutant IDH1 vaccine in newly diagnosed glioma. Study-level background: Vaccines were first given 4-6 weeks after radiotherapy alone, or with temozolomide cycles. Week 35 was assigned to visit V12, and week 47 was assigned to visit V13. Findings and caveats of the study: Changes in top peripheral clonotypes did not appear linked to pseudoprogression.

Deletions cut 0 bases from V and 2 bases from J, with 12 bases between. Germline V gives CDR1 SGHDT, CDR2 YYEEEE. The CDR3 is made up of 15 amino acids. The material sequenced was PBMCs, taken from a glioma patient whose treatment included an IDH1 peptide vaccine. This sequence was found in a woman aged 40 to 49 with glioma. V is TRBV5-6 and J is TRBJ2-7; D may be TRBD2 (6 bases). The CDR3 is CASSLVGGTPYEQYF. CDR3 in DNA: TGTGCCAGCAGCTTGGTCGGGGGAACTCCCTACGAGCAGTACTTC. The full variable domain, with the rest looked up from reference TRBV5-6 and TRBJ2-7, is DAGVTQSPTHLIKTRGQQVTLRCSPKSGHDTVSWYQQALGQGPQFIFQYYEEEERQRGNFPDRFSGHQFPNYSSELNVNALLLGDSALYLCASSLVGGTPYEQYFGPGTRLTVT.